Reported below is one T cell receptor (beta chain). Its antigen target is currently unknown. One base away there is no much larger clone; base qualities are not given. This sample was taken from a study of tumor-infiltrating lymphocytes in localized non-small cell lung cancer (dated by TCRdb to about 2021). With regard to the full study: Patients whose samples were collected after neoadjuvant chemotherapy, as well as both smokers and never-smokers and several histologies, were included in the cohort. The same patients underwent several integrated assays, with TCR sequencing performed together with flow cytometry, multiplex immunofluorescence, RNA-seq, exome sequencing and proteomics. The overall ICON cohort comprised around 150 surgical patients with localized non-small cell lung cancer whose tumors were resected. From each patient came resected tumor tissue plus uninvolved lung tissue from that same patient, and the uninvolved lung tissue was described as non-adjacent to the tumor. The paired tumor versus uninvolved lung comparison of immunoSEQ T-cell fraction included 55 patients. Study-level results and caveats: Since assay coverage differed from patient to patient depending on how much tissue was available, TCR sequencing was done for only a subset of the cohort. Because different assays used different pieces of the same tissue, technical variation could not be distinguished from intratumor heterogeneity. In line with immunofluorescence CD3 counts, TCRbeta sequencing supported higher T cell infiltration in tumors compared with uninvolved lung tissue. TCR-derived T-cell fraction did not differ between the flow cytometry-defined immunotypes IM1 (good prognosis) and IM2 (poor prognosis).

The immunoSEQ assay used for TCR sequencing gave the T-cell fraction in both tumor and uninvolved lung tissue. Turning to the authors' computational methods: In the survival analysis, patients were divided into a high T-cell fraction group (upper tertile) and a low T-cell fraction group (lower two tertiles), and the two groups were compared using a log-rank test. Paired tumor versus uninvolved lung differences in T-cell fraction were tested with a signed-rank test. Drawn from immuneACCESS, this table holds only the in-frame rearrangements with V and J called that TCRdb kept. Clones are partly lost; checked studies trace under half to an unresolved V gene and leave the rest unexplained. The V and J calls and clone size are taken from that table; D and trimming were inferred from the DNA. The table for this sample lists under 5,000 clones; about 70% of them were counted only once. The top ten constitute 24% of the sample.

Spanning cysteine to phenylalanine, the CDR3 consists of 13 amino acids. CDR3 DNA only is kept here, 39 bases in frame from base 1. The germline V gene provides CDR1 MNHEY and CDR2 SVGAGI. The junction shows trimming of 5 bases on V and 6 bases on J, plus 14 bases between the germline ends. The first patient joined ICON in the first half of 2016, and enrollment wrapped up when the last patient was enrolled in September 2018. In a subcohort of approximately 78 patients, fresh tumor and matched uninvolved tissue were collected for in-depth immune analyses, with TCR sequencing among those analyses. DNA for TCR sequencing was isolated from bulk tissue, and no cell sorting was done.

Sequencing was done on a sample of uninvolved lung tissue not adjacent to the tumor. In this chain, TRBV6-5 is recombined with TRBJ2-7; the D call is possibly TRBD1 or TRBD2, each sharing 6 bases. The sequence came from a human donor with non-small cell lung cancer. In nucleotide form, the sequence is TGTGCCAGCAGTCGGGACGGGGGCATCGAGCAGTACTTC. This translates into CASSRDGGIEQYF.